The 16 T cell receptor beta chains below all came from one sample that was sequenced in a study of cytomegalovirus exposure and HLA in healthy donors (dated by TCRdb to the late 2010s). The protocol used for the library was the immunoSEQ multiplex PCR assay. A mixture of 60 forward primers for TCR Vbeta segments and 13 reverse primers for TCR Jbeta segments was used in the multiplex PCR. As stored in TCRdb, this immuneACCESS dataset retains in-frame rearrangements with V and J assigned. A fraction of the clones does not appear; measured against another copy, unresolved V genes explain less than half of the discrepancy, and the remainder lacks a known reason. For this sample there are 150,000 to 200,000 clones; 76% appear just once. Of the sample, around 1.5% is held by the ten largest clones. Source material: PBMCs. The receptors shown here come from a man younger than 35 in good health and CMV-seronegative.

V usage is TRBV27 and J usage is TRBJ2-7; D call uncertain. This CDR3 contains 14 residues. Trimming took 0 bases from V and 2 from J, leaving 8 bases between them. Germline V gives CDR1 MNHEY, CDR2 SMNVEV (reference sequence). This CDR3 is CASSLSSLAYEQYF. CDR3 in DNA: TGTGCCAGCAGTTTATCGAGTCTGGCCTACGAGCAGTACTTC.

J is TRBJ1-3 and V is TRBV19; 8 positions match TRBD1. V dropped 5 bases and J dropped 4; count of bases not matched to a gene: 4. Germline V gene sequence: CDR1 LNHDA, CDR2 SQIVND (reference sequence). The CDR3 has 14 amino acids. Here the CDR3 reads CASSRQGSGNTIYF. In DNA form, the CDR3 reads TGTGCCAGTAGTCGACAGGGGTCAGGAAACACCATATATTTT.

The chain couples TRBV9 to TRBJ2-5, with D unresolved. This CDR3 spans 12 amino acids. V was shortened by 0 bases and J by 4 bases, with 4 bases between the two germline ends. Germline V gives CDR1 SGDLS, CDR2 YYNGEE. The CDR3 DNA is TGTGCCAGCAGCGTAGGAGGAGAGACCCAGTACTTC. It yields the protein CASSVGGETQYF.

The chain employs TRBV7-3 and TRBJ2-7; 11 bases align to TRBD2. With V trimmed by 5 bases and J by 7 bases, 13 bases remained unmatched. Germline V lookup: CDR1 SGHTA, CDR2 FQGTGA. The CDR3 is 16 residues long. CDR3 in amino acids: CASSPGVAGGPGEQYF. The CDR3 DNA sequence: TGTGCCAGCAGCCCAGGGGTAGCGGGAGGGCCGGGGGAGCAGTACTTC.

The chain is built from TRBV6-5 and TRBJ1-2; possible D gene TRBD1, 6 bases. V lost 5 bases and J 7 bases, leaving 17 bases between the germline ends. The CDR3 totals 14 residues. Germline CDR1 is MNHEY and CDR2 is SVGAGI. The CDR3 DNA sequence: TGTGCCAGCAGTGATACAGGGCTAACGGGTGGCTACACCTTC. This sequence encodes CASSDTGLTGGYTF.

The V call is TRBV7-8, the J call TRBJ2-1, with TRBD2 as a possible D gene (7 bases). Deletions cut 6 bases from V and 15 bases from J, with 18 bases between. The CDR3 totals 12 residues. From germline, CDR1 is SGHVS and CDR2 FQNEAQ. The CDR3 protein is CASRRGGDEWFF. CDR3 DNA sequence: TGTGCCAGCAGAAGGGGGGGGGACGAATGGTTCTTC.

The CDR3 coding sequence is TGTGCCAGCAGCCCTACTGGACAGCCATCTAACTATGGCTACACCTTC. Translated, it gives CASSPTGQPSNYGYTF. This rearrangement joins TRBV28 to TRBJ1-2; possibly TRBD1 for D (6 bases). V lost 6 bases and J 0 bases, leaving 17 bases between the germline ends. This CDR3 has 16 amino acids. The V gene's germline CDR1 is MDHEN and CDR2 SYDVKM.

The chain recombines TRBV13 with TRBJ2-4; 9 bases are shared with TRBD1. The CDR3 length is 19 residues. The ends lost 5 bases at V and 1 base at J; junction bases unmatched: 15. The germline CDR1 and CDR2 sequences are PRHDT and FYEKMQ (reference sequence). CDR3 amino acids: CASSRPPGQGSLAKNIQYF. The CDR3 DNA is TGTGCCAGCAGCCGCCCCCCGGGACAGGGAAGCTTGGCCAAAAACATTCAGTACTTC. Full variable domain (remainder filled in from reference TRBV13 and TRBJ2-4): AAGVIQSPRHLIKEKRETATLKCYPIPRHDTVYWYQQGPGQDPQFLISFYEKMQSDKGSIPDRFSAQQFSDYHSELNMSSLELGDSALYFCASSRPPGQGSLAKNIQYFGAGTRLSVL.

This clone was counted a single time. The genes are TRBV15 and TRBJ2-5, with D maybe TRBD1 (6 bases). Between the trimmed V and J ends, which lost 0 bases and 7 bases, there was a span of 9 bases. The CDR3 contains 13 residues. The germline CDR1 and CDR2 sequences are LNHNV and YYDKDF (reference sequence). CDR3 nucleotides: TGTGCCACCAGCAGAGATTTAGGGGGGACCCAGTACTTC. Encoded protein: CATSRDLGGTQYF. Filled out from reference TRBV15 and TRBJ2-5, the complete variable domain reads DAMVIQNPRYQVTQFGKPVTLSCSQTLNHNVMYWYQQKSSQAPKLLFHYYDKDFNNEADTPDNFQSRRPNTSFCFLDIRSPGLGDTAMYLCATSRDLGGTQYFGPGTRLLVL.

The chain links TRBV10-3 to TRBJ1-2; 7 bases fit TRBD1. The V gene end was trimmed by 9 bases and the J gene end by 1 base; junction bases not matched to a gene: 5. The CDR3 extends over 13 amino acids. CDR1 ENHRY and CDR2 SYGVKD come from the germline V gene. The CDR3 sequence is CAITGDGNYGYTF. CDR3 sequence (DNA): TGTGCCATTACAGGGGACGGTAACTATGGCTACACCTTC.

CDR3 nucleotides: TGTGCCAGCATGGCGGGAGTCCCCTCCTACAATGAGCAGTTCTTC. This sequence encodes CASMAGVPSYNEQFF. The chain recombines TRBV2 with TRBJ2-1; 7 bases map to TRBD2. The CDR3 covers 15 residues. CDR1 is SNHLY and CDR2 is FYNNEI in the germline V gene. V gave up 7 bases and J gave up 0 bases; unmatched junction bases: 6.

Here the CDR3 reads CASSDSTGGGYEQYF. The CDR3, as DNA: TGTGCCAGCAGTGACTCGACAGGGGGCGGGTACGAGCAGTACTTC. The rearrangement links TRBV28 to TRBJ2-7; 10 nucleotides agree with TRBD1. V was clipped by 5 bases and J by 4 bases; unmatched bases: 8. The CDR3 is 15 amino acids. CDR1 is MDHEN, CDR2 SYDVKM, per germline.

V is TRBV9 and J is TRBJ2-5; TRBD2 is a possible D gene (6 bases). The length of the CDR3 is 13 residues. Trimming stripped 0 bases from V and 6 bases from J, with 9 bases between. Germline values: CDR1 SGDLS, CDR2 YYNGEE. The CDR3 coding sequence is TGTGCCAGCAGCGTAGTGGAGGGTAAGACCCAGTACTTC. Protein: CASSVVEGKTQYF.

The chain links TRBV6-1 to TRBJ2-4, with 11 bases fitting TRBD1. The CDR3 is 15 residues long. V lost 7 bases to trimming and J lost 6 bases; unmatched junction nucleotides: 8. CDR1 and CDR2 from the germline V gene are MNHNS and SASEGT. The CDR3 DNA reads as TGTGCCAGCAACCGGGACAGGGGGAGGGGAAACATTCAGTACTTC. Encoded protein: CASNRDRGRGNIQYF.

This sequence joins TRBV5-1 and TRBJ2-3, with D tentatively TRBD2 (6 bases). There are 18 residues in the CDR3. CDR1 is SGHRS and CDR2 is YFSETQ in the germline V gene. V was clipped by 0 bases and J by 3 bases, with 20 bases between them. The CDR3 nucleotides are TGCGCCAGCAGCTTGGAACGTACGGGACTGCTGGTGACAGATACGCAGTATTTT. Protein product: CASSLERTGLLVTDTQYF.

The DNA for the CDR3 is TGTGCCAGCAGCCCGCGGACTAGCGGGGGGGCCCATGAGCAGTTCTTC. Translated: CASSPRTSGGAHEQFF. The chain employs TRBV5-4 and TRBJ2-1, with 15 positions matching TRBD2. From germline, CDR1 is SGHNT and CDR2 YYREEE (reference sequence). The CDR3 totals 16 residues. The ends lost 4 bases at V and 8 bases at J; junction bases unmatched: 7.